These 25 T cell receptor beta chains were all obtained from the same sample, sequenced in a study of blood T cells in healthy people across ages. Primed by a sample-barcoded 5' primer and a J-beta primer mix, a second PCR proceeded for about 6 to 12 cycles. From the 5' RACE reads, TCRdb called clonotypes with MiXCR, one entry per CDR3 protein. The table lists some 1,500,000 distinct CDR3 sequences, roughly 43% of them singletons, with approximately 4.1% in the top ten. Input material: blood. These receptors originate from a woman under 30 in good health.

The rearrangement uses TRBV3-1 and TRBJ2-1; 8 bases map to TRBD1. The germline V gene encodes CDR1 LGHDT and CDR2 YNNKEL (reference sequence). V lost 4 bases, J lost 3 bases, and 5 bases stayed unmatched. The CDR3 runs to 15 residues. The CDR3 region has the DNA TGTGCCAGCAGCCCCAGGGGGCCTTACTACAATGAGCAGTTCTTC. Protein product: CASSPRGPYYNEQFF.

This clonotype showed up just a few times. The gene calls are TRBV7-9 and TRBJ1-1; D gene uncertain. Trimming took off 6 bases at V and 5 bases at J, with 16 bases between the two ends. CDR1 SEHNR and CDR2 FQNEAQ come from the germline V gene (reference sequence). This CDR3 has 14 residues. CDR3 residues: CASRHKLGETEAFF. Written as DNA, the CDR3 is TGTGCCAGCAGACACAAGCTTGGGGAAACTGAAGCTTTCTTT.

The table lists this clonotype with a few counts. This rearrangement joins TRBV5-1 to TRBJ1-6; 7 bases agree with TRBD1. CDR3 size: 16 residues. Trimming took 4 bases from V and 9 from J; bases not matched to a gene: 13. Per germline, CDR1 SGHRS and CDR2 YFSETQ. CDR3 DNA: TGCGCCAGCAGCCAAACCGGGACAGCGGAAGGTTCACCCCTCCACTTT. Protein sequence: CASSQTGTAEGSPLHF. The full variable domain, rest sourced from reference TRBV5-1 and TRBJ1-6, is KAGVTQTPRYLIKTRGQQVTLSCSPISGHRSVSWYQQTPGQGLQFLFEYFSETQRNKGNFPGRFSGRQFSNSRSEMNVSTLELGDSALYLCASSQTGTAEGSPLHFGNGTRLTVT.

The chain links TRBV6-1 to TRBJ2-5; the D gene is possibly TRBD2 (6 bases). This CDR3 contains 12 residues. Trimming removed 8 bases at V and 5 bases at J, with 12 bases between. The germline V gene has CDR1 MNHNS and CDR2 SASEGT. CDR3: CASRRSGETQYF. The CDR3 region has the DNA TGTGCCAGCCGACGTAGCGGTGAGACCCAGTACTTC.

The table lists this clonotype with many counts. The CDR3 bases are TGTGCCACCAGCAGAGATCGCGGCAGTTACGAGCAGTACTTC. Amino acids: CATSRDRGSYEQYF. V is TRBV15 and J is TRBJ2-7; no reliable D call. Trimming pared 0 bases from V and 4 bases from J, leaving 10 bases between. CDR3 length: 14 residues. CDR1 and CDR2 from the germline V gene are LNHNV and YYDKDF (reference sequence). Full variable domain (missing parts from reference TRBV15 and TRBJ2-7): DAMVIQNPRYQVTQFGKPVTLSCSQTLNHNVMYWYQQKSSQAPKLLFHYYDKDFNNEADTPDNFQSRRPNTSFCFLDIRSPGLGDTAMYLCATSRDRGSYEQYFGPGTRLTVT.

The chain has TRBV10-3 and TRBJ2-1; a possible D gene is TRBD2 (7 bases). Deletions cut 2 bases from V and 6 bases from J, with 20 bases between. CDR1 and CDR2 from the germline V gene are ENHRY and SYGVKD. The length of the CDR3 is 17 residues. CDR3 nucleotides: TGTGCCATCAGTGAGGTCGGGGGGCATGGGTCTCTCAATGAGCAGTTCTTC. It translates to CAISEVGGHGSLNEQFF.

This chain links TRBV5-1 with TRBJ2-7; the D is unclear. CDR3 length equals 16 residues. V lost 0 bases and J 6 bases, leaving 19 bases between the germline ends. The germline V gene has CDR1 SGHRS and CDR2 YFSETQ. CDR3 DNA: TGCGCCAGCAGCTTGGCCGTAGTGACGGGCGTCGGCGAGCAGTACTTC. It encodes CASSLAVVTGVGEQYF.

This clonotype occurred a few times. The chain has TRBV7-9 and TRBJ2-3; 8 bases are shared with TRBD2. The CDR3 contains 16 residues. Germline-derived CDR1 and CDR2 are SEHNR and FQNEAQ (reference sequence). The V gene end was trimmed by 5 bases and the J gene end by 3 bases; junction bases not matched to a gene: 10. The CDR3 DNA is TGTGCCAGCAGCCCGTTCGGGAAGCGGGGGACAGATACGCAGTATTTT. Translation: CASSPFGKRGTDTQYF. The full variable domain, with the rest looked up from reference TRBV7-9 and TRBJ2-3, is DTGVSQNPRHKITKRGQNVTFRCDPISEHNRLYWYRQTLGQGPEFLTYFQNEAQLEKSRLLSDRFSAERPKGSFSTLEIQRTEQGDSAMYLCASSPFGKRGTDTQYFGPGTRLTVL.

This clonotype has only a few counts. This chain uses TRBV2 with TRBJ1-5, with unresolved D. Deletions cut 0 bases from V and 0 bases from J, with 12 bases between. Germline V lookup: CDR1 SNHLY, CDR2 FYNNEI. The CDR3 runs to 17 residues. The CDR3 DNA is TGTGCCAGCAGTGAAGCGCTAGGACCTTATAGCAATCAGCCCCAGCATTTT. It encodes CASSEALGPYSNQPQHF.

The chain uses TRBV6-5 and TRBJ1-1, with 9 bases lining up with TRBD1. The V gene end was trimmed by 5 bases and the J gene end by 6 bases; junction bases not matched to a gene: 10. The CDR3 is made up of 15 amino acids. Germline CDR1 is MNHEY and CDR2 is SVGAGI. This CDR3 reads CASSTTGGFLSEAFF. In DNA form, the CDR3 reads TGTGCCAGCAGTACCACAGGGGGCTTCCTCTCTGAAGCTTTCTTT.

V and J are TRBV10-3 and TRBJ2-1, with TRBD1 matching over 7 bases. This CDR3 has 18 amino acids. With 4 bases clipped from V and 1 base from J, the junction kept 13 bases outside the gene matches. In germline, CDR1 is ENHRY, CDR2 SYGVKD. The CDR3 loop reads CAISVSSRGTSSYNEQFF. The DNA for the CDR3 is TGTGCCATCAGTGTTTCTAGCAGGGGGACATCATCCTACAATGAGCAGTTCTTC.

V and J are TRBV12-3 or TRBV12-4 and TRBJ2-7; 8 positions match TRBD1. There are 12 residues in the CDR3. J lost 2 bases, V lost 8 bases, and 2 bases had no gene match. As DNA, the CDR3 is TGTGCCAGCGAACAGGGGGCCTACGAGCAGTACTTC. Its protein product is CASEQGAYEQYF.

This sequence joins TRBV6-5 and TRBJ2-2; D gene unclear. This CDR3 spans 14 amino acids. V was shortened by 8 bases and J by 1 base, with 11 bases between the two germline ends. Germline-derived CDR1 and CDR2 are MNHEY and SVGAGI. This chain's CDR3 is CASGPILNTGELFF. The CDR3 bases are TGTGCCAGCGGCCCGATCCTGAACACCGGGGAGCTGTTTTTT.

This clonotype turned up a few times. The chain recombines TRBV29-1 with TRBJ2-1, with D possibly matching TRBD2 (7 bases). V was shortened by 3 bases and J by 9 bases, with 12 bases between the two germline ends. Germline V CDR1 and CDR2: SQVTM, ANQGSEA. This CDR3 is 12 amino acids long. The CDR3 coding sequence is TGCAGCGTTGAGAAGGGGGGGCCTGAGCAGTTCTTC. Translation gives CSVEKGGPEQFF.

As concerns this clonotype: A read error may account for a junction end that differs from germline. V and J are TRBV7-2 and TRBJ1-6; 7 bases are shared with TRBD1. The CDR3 length is 15 residues. From germline, CDR1 is SGHTA and CDR2 FQGNSA. The CDR3 DNA is TGTGCCAGAAGCTTAGCGGGACAGTATAATTCACCCCTCCACTTT. It yields the protein CARSLAGQYNSPLHF.

In its sample, this clonotype was seen a few times. This rearrangement joins TRBV6-5 to TRBJ1-2; TRBD1 agrees at 9 bases. In germline, CDR1 is MNHEY, CDR2 SVGAGI. V trimming: 2 bases; J trimming: 7 bases; junction bases outside the gene matches: 2. The CDR3 runs to 13 residues. Here the CDR3 reads CASSYAGQGGYTF. In DNA, the CDR3 is TGTGCCAGCAGTTACGCGGGACAGGGTGGCTACACCTTC.

V is TRBV7-9 and J is TRBJ2-5, with 8 bases matching TRBD1. This CDR3 has 17 amino acids. Germline assignment: CDR1 SEHNR and CDR2 FQNEAQ (reference sequence). The V and J ends lost 2 bases and 5 bases, in that order; junction bases with no gene match: 13. The CDR3 sequence: CASSLLAGPGGVETQYF. The CDR3 DNA sequence: TGTGCCAGCAGCTTACTGGCGGGGCCAGGGGGCGTGGAGACCCAGTACTTC.

The table lists this clonotype with many counts. The chain links TRBV6-5 to TRBJ2-4; D is unclear. The CDR3 extends over 13 amino acids. Germline V CDR1 and CDR2: MNHEY, SVGAGI. V shed 8 bases and J shed 3 bases, with 11 bases lying between them. The CDR3 here is CASGPFVKNIQYF. The CDR3 DNA reads as TGTGCCAGCGGGCCCTTCGTCAAAAACATTCAGTACTTC.

The rearrangement joins TRBV6-2 or TRBV6-3 to TRBJ2-1; D is perhaps TRBD1 (5 bases). Germline V lookup: CDR1 MNHEY, CDR2 SVGEGT. This CDR3 has 14 amino acids. Trimming left V 5 bases short and J 3 bases short, with 11 bases between. In DNA, the CDR3 is TGTGCCAGCAGTGAAGAGACAGTCTACAATGAGCAGTTCTTC. It codes for CASSEETVYNEQFF.

This clonotype was detected a few times. The gene calls are TRBV12-3 or TRBV12-4 and TRBJ2-2, with TRBD2 matching 11 bases. V dropped 6 bases and J dropped 6; count of bases not matched to a gene: 6. The CDR3 consists of 15 residues. The CDR3 here is CASRVAGGFPGELFF. CDR3 DNA sequence: TGTGCCAGCAGAGTAGCGGGGGGGTTTCCCGGGGAGCTGTTTTTT.

This chain uses TRBV7-9 with TRBJ2-1, with D possibly matching TRBD2 (7 bases). In germline, CDR1 is SEHNR, CDR2 FQNEAQ (reference sequence). The CDR3 has 13 amino acids. The V end lost 1 base, the J end lost 10 bases, and 11 bases lay between the germline ends. CDR3 in amino acids: CASSLDWGGEQFF. The CDR3 nucleotides read TGTGCCAGCAGCTTAGATTGGGGGGGCGAGCAGTTCTTC.

The genes are TRBV24-1 and TRBJ2-2; the D is unclear. The germline gives CDR1 KGHDR, CDR2 SFDVKD. V was cut by 2 bases and J by 2 bases, with 5 bases left in between. The CDR3 totals 14 residues. The CDR3 loop is CATSDWINTGELFF. CDR3 in DNA: TGTGCCACCAGTGATTGGATTAACACCGGGGAGCTGTTTTTT.

The chain combines TRBV7-9 with TRBJ1-6, with D unclear. This CDR3 region has 14 residues. Trimming took 1 base from V and 12 from J, leaving 13 bases between them. Per germline, CDR1 SEHNR and CDR2 FQNEAQ (reference sequence). This CDR3 is CASSLGQAQGPLHF. The CDR3 bases are TGTGCCAGCAGCTTAGGGCAGGCCCAAGGACCCCTCCACTTT. Full variable domain (remainder filled in from reference TRBV7-9 and TRBJ1-6): DTGVSQNPRHKITKRGQNVTFRCDPISEHNRLYWYRQTLGQGPEFLTYFQNEAQLEKSRLLSDRFSAERPKGSFSTLEIQRTEQGDSAMYLCASSLGQAQGPLHFGNGTRLTVT.

This clonotype occurred a few times. The chain is built from TRBV6-1 and TRBJ1-5; weak D call: TRBD1 (5 bases). This CDR3 is built from 17 residues. Germline-derived CDR1 and CDR2 are MNHNS and SASEGT. With 3 bases removed from V and 0 bases from J, the gap between germline ends came to 15 bases. The CDR3 reads CASSERGRADSNQPQHF. CDR3 nucleotides: TGTGCCAGCAGTGAGAGGGGCAGGGCGGATAGCAATCAGCCCCAGCATTTT.

Concerning this clonotype itself: One end of the junction varies from germline; a read error may be responsible. CDR3 sequence reads: CASSPGKSRRYTEAFF. In nucleotides, the CDR3 is TGTGCCAGCAGTCCCGGGAAGAGCCGTCGGTACACTGAGGCTTTCTTT. The V and J genes are TRBV12-3 or TRBV12-4 and TRBJ1-1; D not certain. The CDR3 extends over 16 amino acids.